A single sample gave rise to the 15 T cell receptor beta chains below, sequenced in a study of blood T cell repertoires in COVID-19. The data were produced by immunoSEQ multiplex PCR, yet TCRdb's version contains in-frame clones alone and is incomplete. Of about 200,000 clones in the sample, approximately 88% were seen once. Sequencing was performed on PBMCs or T cells enriched from blood (not recorded which). The receptors here all came from a woman between 18 and 30 years old who had recovered from COVID-19.

This chain connects TRBV6-5 to TRBJ1-5; 10 bases are a match to TRBD1. Germline assignment: CDR1 MNHEY and CDR2 SVGAGI. The CDR3 is made up of 15 amino acids. The junction had 10 bases not matched to a gene; V was cut back by 4 bases and J by 10 bases. CDR3 loop: CASSCLGQGQCPQHF. Written as DNA, the CDR3 is TGTGCCAGCAGTTGCCTGGGACAGGGGCAATGCCCCCAGCATTTT.

The V call is TRBV13, the J call TRBJ1-1; D perhaps matches TRBD1 (5 bases). The ends were cut back, 5 bases at V and 3 bases at J, with 19 bases in the middle. Germline loops: CDR1 PRHDT, CDR2 FYEKMQ (reference sequence). The CDR3 length is 16 residues. CDR3 in amino acids: CASSPGSQGGYTEAFF. DNA for the CDR3: TGTGCCAGCAGCCCAGGGTCCCAAGGAGGGTACACTGAAGCTTTCTTT.

A remark on this clone: It may be a read error: a sequence one base away is much more abundant. CDR3 residues: CASSDIAGGTDTQYF. The CDR3 DNA reads as TGTGCCAGCAGTGACATAGCGGGGGGCACAGATACGCAGTATTTT. The chain uses TRBV6-4 and TRBJ2-3; 9 nucleotides agree with TRBD2. Germline-derived CDR1 and CDR2 are MRHNA and SNTAGT. The CDR3 is made up of 15 amino acids. V trimming: 2 bases; J trimming: 1 base; junction bases outside the gene matches: 1.

This clone was found a few times. The chain carries TRBV6-5 and TRBJ1-2; D gene unclear. Trimming removed 5 bases from V and 2 bases from J, with 9 bases in between. Germline V gene lookup returns CDR1 MNHEY and CDR2 SVGAGI. There are 13 residues in the CDR3. This CDR3 is CASSQDLNYGYTF. The CDR3 DNA reads TGTGCCAGCAGTCAGGACTTAAACTATGGCTACACCTTC.

The J gene is TRBJ1-2, the V gene TRBV28, with 7 bases fitting TRBD1. Trimming took 6 bases from V and 4 from J; bases not matched to a gene: 11. Germline V gene data show CDR1 as MDHEN and CDR2 as SYDVKM. CDR3 length equals 15 residues. The CDR3 reads CASSSTGDRLYGYTF. CDR3 coding DNA: TGTGCCAGCAGCTCAACAGGGGATCGGCTCTATGGCTACACCTTC.

CDR3 DNA sequence: TGTGCCAGCAGTTTTGGAGGGGGGGCCCGGGAGCAGTACTTC. Translation gives CASSFGGGAREQYF. The chain uses TRBV2 and TRBJ2-7; the D gene is possibly TRBD2 (7 bases). V was trimmed by 5 bases and J by 7 bases, leaving 18 bases between them. CDR3 length: 14 amino acids. Looked up from germline, CDR1 is SNHLY and CDR2 is FYNNEI.

The rearrangement joins TRBV19 to TRBJ1-5; 9 positions agree with TRBD1. This CDR3 has 16 amino acids. J lost 5 bases, V lost 3 bases, and 8 bases had no gene match. Per germline, CDR1 LNHDA and CDR2 SQIVND (reference sequence). The CDR3 DNA reads TGTGCCAGTAGTATGGGGGACAGGGTAGGGGATCAGCCCCAGCATTTT. The encoded protein is CASSMGDRVGDQPQHF.

V is TRBV7-9 and J is TRBJ2-7; 8 nucleotides align to TRBD1. V shed 2 bases, J shed 0 bases, and the junction held 6 bases outside the gene matches. Germline V gene sequence: CDR1 SEHNR, CDR2 FQNEAQ (reference sequence). The CDR3 is 16 residues long. In DNA form, the CDR3 reads TGTGCCAGCAGCTTACCTACCGGGACAGGCTCCTACGAGCAGTACTTC. Protein: CASSLPTGTGSYEQYF.

The chain couples TRBV15 to TRBJ2-1; 12 nucleotides align to TRBD2. CDR1 is LNHNV, CDR2 YYDKDF, per germline (reference sequence). With 6 bases clipped from V and 9 bases from J, the junction kept 9 bases outside the gene matches. The CDR3 length is 15 residues. CDR3 region: CATSGGGGLAGEQFF. CDR3 in DNA: TGTGCCACCAGTGGAGGGGGGGGACTAGCGGGTGAGCAGTTCTTC. Looking up the rest from reference TRBV15 and TRBJ2-1 gives the full variable domain: DAMVIQNPRYQVTQFGKPVTLSCSQTLNHNVMYWYQQKSSQAPKLLFHYYDKDFNNEADTPDNFQSRRPNTSFCFLDIRSPGLGDTAMYLCATSGGGGLAGEQFFGPGTRLTVL.

The genes are TRBV28 and TRBJ1-4; 9 bases fit TRBD1. In germline, CDR1 is MDHEN, CDR2 SYDVKM. V dropped 7 bases and J dropped 8; count of bases not matched to a gene: 8. This CDR3 spans 14 amino acids. This chain's CDR3 is CASTIGTGREKLFF. In DNA, the CDR3 is TGTGCCAGCACCATCGGGACAGGGAGAGAAAAACTGTTTTTT.

The chain is built from TRBV15 and TRBJ1-4; 7 bases are a match to TRBD1. The CDR3 covers 13 residues. J gave up 7 bases and V 5 bases, and 4 bases lay outside the gene matches. Looked up from germline, CDR1 is LNHNV and CDR2 is YYDKDF (reference sequence). The CDR3 loop is CATSRGGVEKLFF. CDR3 bases: TGTGCCACCAGCCGAGGGGGCGTTGAAAAACTGTTTTTT.

This rearrangement joins TRBV28 to TRBJ2-5; TRBD1 is a possible D gene (6 bases). The germline V and J ends were trimmed by 4 bases and 4 bases, with 16 bases remaining between them. The length of the CDR3 is 15 residues. CDR1 MDHEN and CDR2 SYDVKM come from the germline V gene. The chain's CDR3 is CASSWLGGRGETQYF. DNA for the CDR3: TGTGCCAGCAGTTGGTTAGGGGGAAGGGGAGAGACCCAGTACTTC.

The V call is TRBV4-1, the J call TRBJ2-7; TRBD2 is a possible D gene (6 bases). V lost 0 bases, J lost 7 bases, and 16 bases lay in between. The germline CDR1 and CDR2 sequences are MGHRA and YSYEKL. CDR3 size: 15 residues. CDR3 sequence reads: CASSQDPPAEGEQYF. CDR3 nucleotide sequence: TGCGCCAGCAGCCAAGACCCCCCCGCGGAGGGAGAGCAGTACTTC.

The chain recombines TRBV19 with TRBJ1-3; tentative D call: TRBD1 (6 bases). The V gene lost 11 bases and the J gene lost 4 bases, with 12 bases spanning the gap. From germline, CDR1 is LNHDA and CDR2 SQIVND (reference sequence). This CDR3 comprises 12 residues. The CDR3 DNA reads TGTGCCGGCGGGGGCGGAGGAAACACCATATATTTT. Translated, it gives CAGGGGGNTIYF.

This clone occurred once. CDR3 coding DNA: TGTGCCAGCGCCACAGCTCCCTCTGGAAACACCATATATTTT. Translated: CASATAPSGNTIYF. This chain uses TRBV2 with TRBJ1-3, with D uncertain. Deletions cut 8 bases from V and 0 bases from J, with 11 bases between. The V gene's germline CDR1 is SNHLY and CDR2 FYNNEI. The CDR3 extends over 14 amino acids.